This T cell receptor beta chain emerged from a study of cytomegalovirus exposure and HLA in healthy donors. Per germline, CDR1 SGHTA and CDR2 FQGNSA. The junction had 6 bases not matched to a gene; V was cut back by 5 bases and J by 7 bases. The CDR3 consists of 13 residues. Researchers ran the PCR with 60 Vbeta and 13 Jbeta primers. TCRdb's copy holds only in-frame clones and misses some; the assay was immunoSEQ multiplex PCR. The table has over 110,000 clones, 82% seen once. This receptor was taken from a male donor in good health and CMV-seronegative. J is TRBJ1-2 and V is TRBV7-2; 8 bases align to TRBD1. Source material: PBMCs. The CDR3 coding sequence is TGTGCCAGCAGCGGGCAGGGGGCGTCTGGCTACACCTTC. Translation: CASSGQGASGYTF.